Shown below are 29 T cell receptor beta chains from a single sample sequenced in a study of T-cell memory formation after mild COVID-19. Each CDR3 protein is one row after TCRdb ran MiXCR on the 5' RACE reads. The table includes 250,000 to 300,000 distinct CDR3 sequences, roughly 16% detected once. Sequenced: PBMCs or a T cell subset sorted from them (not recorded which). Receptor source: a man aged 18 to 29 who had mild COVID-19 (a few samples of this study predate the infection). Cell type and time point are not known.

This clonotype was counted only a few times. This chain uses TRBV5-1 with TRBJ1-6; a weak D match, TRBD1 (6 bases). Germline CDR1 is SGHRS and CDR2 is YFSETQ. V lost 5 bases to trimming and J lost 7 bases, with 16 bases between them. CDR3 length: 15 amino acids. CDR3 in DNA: TGCGCCAGCAGGCGAGAGGACAGAAACAATTCACCCCTCCACTTT. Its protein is CASRREDRNNSPLHF. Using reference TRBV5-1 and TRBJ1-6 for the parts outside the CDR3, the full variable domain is KAGVTQTPRYLIKTRGQQVTLSCSPISGHRSVSWYQQTPGQGLQFLFEYFSETQRNKGNFPGRFSGRQFSNSRSEMNVSTLELGDSALYLCASRREDRNNSPLHFGNGTRLTVT.

CDR3 nucleotide sequence: TGTGCCACCAGTGATGGACAGGGCTATGGCTACACCTTC. Translated, it gives CATSDGQGYGYTF. This rearrangement joins TRBV24-1 to TRBJ1-2; 8 bases map to TRBD1. CDR3 length equals 13 residues. In germline, CDR1 is KGHDR, CDR2 SFDVKD. Germline trimming cut 3 bases from V and 4 bases from J; bases unmatched to any gene: 0.

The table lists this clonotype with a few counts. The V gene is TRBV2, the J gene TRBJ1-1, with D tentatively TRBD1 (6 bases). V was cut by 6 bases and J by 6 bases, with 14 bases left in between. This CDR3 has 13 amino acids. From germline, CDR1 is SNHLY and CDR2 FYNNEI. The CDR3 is CASRLIQGPEAFF. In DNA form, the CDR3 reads TGTGCCAGCAGGTTGATACAGGGACCTGAAGCTTTCTTT. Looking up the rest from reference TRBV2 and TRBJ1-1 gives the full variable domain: EPEVTQTPSHQVTQMGQEVILRCVPISNHLYFYWYRQILGQKVEFLVSFYNNEISEKSEIFDDQFSVERPDGSNFTLKIRSTKLEDSAMYFCASRLIQGPEAFFGQGTRLTVV.

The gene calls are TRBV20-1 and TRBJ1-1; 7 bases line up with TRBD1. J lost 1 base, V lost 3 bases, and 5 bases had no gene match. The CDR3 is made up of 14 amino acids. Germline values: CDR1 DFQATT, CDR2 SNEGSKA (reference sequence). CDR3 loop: CSARRDRQNTEAFF. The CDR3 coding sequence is TGCAGTGCTAGGAGGGACAGACAGAACACTGAAGCTTTCTTT.

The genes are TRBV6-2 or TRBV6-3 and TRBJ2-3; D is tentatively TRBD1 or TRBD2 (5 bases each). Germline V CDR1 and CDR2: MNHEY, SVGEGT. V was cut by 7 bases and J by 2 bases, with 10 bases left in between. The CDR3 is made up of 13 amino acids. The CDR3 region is CASTLGDTDTQYF. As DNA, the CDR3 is TGTGCCAGCACTTTGGGGGACACAGATACGCAGTATTTT.

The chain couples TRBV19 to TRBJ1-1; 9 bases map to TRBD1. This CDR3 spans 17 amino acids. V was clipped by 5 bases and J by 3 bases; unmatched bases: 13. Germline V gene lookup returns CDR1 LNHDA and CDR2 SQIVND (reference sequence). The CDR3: CASSVGQGTKIDTEAFF. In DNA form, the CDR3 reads TGTGCCAGTAGTGTAGGACAGGGGACAAAGATTGACACTGAAGCTTTCTTT.

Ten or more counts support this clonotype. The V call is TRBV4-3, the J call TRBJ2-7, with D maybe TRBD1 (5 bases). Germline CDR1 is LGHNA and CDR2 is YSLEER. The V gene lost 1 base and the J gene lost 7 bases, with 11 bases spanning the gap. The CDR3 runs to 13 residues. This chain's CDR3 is CASSQVQGGEQYV. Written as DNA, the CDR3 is TGCGCCAGCAGCCAAGTTCAGGGTGGTGAGCAGTACGTC.

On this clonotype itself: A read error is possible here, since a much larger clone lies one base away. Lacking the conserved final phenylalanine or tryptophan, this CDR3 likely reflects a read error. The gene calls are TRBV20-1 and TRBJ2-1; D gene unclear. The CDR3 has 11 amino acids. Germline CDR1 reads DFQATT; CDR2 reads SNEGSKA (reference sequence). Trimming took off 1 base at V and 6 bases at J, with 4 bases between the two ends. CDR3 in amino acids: CSARGGNEQFL. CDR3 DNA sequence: TGCAGTGCTAGAGGGGGCAATGAGCAGTTCTTA.

The CDR3 region is CASSLGPADTQYF. The CDR3 DNA follows: TGTGCCAGCAGCCTCGGACCCGCAGATACGCAGTATTTT. The chain combines TRBV7-9 with TRBJ2-3, with D unclear. The V end was cut by 5 bases, the J end by 4 bases, with 10 bases between. CDR1 and CDR2 (germline): SEHNR, FQNEAQ (reference sequence). The CDR3 is 13 amino acids.

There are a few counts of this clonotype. DNA of the CDR3: TGTGCCAGCAGCTACGGGACAGGGGGCGCACGGGGCTACACCTTC. Translated: CASSYGTGGARGYTF. The V call is TRBV7-9, the J call TRBJ1-2; the match to TRBD1 covers 12 bases. CDR1 is SEHNR and CDR2 is FQNEAQ in the germline V gene (reference sequence). CDR3 length equals 15 residues. V trimming: 4 bases; J trimming: 8 bases; junction bases outside the gene matches: 8.

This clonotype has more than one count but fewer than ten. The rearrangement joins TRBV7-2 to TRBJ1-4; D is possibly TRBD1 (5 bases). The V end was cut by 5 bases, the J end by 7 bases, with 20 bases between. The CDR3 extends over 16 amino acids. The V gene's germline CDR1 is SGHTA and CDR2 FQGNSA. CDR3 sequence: CASSPRPRQGGEKLFF. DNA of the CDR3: TGTGCCAGCAGCCCGAGACCCCGGCAGGGTGGTGAAAAACTGTTTTTT.

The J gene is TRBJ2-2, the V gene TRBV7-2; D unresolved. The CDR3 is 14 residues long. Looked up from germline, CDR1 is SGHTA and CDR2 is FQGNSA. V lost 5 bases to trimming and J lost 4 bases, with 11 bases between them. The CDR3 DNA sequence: TGTGCCAGCAGCGTCTACGGGTCCACCGGGGAGCTGTTTTTT. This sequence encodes CASSVYGSTGELFF.

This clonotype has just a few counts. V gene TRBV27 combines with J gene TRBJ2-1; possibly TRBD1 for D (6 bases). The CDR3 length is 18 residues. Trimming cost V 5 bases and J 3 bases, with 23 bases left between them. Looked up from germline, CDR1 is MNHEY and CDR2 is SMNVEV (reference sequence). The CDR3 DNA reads TGTGCCAGCAGTCAATCCTGGTGGACAGTAGGCCACTACAATGAGCAGTTCTTC. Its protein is CASSQSWWTVGHYNEQFF.

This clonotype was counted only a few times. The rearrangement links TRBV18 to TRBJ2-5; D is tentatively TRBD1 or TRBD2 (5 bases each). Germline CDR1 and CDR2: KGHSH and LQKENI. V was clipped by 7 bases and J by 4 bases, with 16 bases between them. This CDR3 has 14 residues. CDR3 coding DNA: TGTGCCAGCTACACGAACCGGGACGGAGAGACCCAGTACTTC. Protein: CASYTNRDGETQYF.

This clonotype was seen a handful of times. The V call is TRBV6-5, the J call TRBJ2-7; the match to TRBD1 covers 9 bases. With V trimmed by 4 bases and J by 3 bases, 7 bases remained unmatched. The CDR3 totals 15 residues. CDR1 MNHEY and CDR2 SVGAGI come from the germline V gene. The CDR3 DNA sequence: TGTGCCAGCAGTTCACCGGGACAGGGCATCTACGAGCAGTACTTC. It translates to CASSSPGQGIYEQYF.

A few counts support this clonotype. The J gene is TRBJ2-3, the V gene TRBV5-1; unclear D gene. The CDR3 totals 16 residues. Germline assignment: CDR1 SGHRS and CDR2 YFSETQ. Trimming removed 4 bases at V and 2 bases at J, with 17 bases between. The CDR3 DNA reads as TGCGCCAGCAGCCGCGTTCCGGGCCCGCACACAGATACGCAGTATTTT. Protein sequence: CASSRVPGPHTDTQYF.

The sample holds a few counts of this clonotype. The DNA for the CDR3 is TGCGCCAGCAGCCCCGGGCCAGACTATGGCTACACCTTC. The encoded protein is CASSPGPDYGYTF. The rearrangement links TRBV5-1 to TRBJ1-2; D unresolved. This CDR3 contains 13 residues. Germline V gives CDR1 SGHRS, CDR2 YFSETQ. The V and J ends lost 4 bases and 3 bases respectively, with 10 bases between them.

CDR3 nucleotides: TGTGCCAGCAGTTTAGGGACGGTAGGGGTATCCTATGGCTACACCTTC. Encoded protein: CASSLGTVGVSYGYTF. The chain employs TRBV6-6 and TRBJ1-2; perhaps TRBD1 as D (5 bases). The germline V and J ends were trimmed by 4 bases and 4 bases, with 19 bases remaining between them. The CDR3 is 16 residues long. The germline V gene encodes CDR1 MNHNY and CDR2 SVGAGI (reference sequence).

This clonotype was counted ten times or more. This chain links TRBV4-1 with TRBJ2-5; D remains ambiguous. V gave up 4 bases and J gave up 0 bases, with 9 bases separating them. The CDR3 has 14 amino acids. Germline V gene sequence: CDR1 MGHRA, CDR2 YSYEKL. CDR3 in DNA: TGCGCCAGCAGCCCCCGAGGCCACCAAGAGACCCAGTACTTC. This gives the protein CASSPRGHQETQYF.

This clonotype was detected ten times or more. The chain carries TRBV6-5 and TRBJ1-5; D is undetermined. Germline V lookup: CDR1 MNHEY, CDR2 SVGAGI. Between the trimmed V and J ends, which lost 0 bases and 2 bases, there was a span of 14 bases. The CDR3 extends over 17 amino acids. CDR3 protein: CASSYSFPPGGNQPQHF. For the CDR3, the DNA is TGTGCCAGCAGTTACTCGTTCCCCCCTGGGGGCAATCAGCCCCAGCATTTT.

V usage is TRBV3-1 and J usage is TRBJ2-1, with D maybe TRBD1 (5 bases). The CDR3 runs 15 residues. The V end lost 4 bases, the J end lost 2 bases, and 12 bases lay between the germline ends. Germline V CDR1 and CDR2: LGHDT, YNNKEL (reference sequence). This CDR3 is CASSPPRATYNEQFF. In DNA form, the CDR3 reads TGTGCCAGCAGCCCGCCCAGGGCAACCTACAATGAGCAGTTCTTC.

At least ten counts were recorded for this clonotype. The CDR3 DNA is TGCGCCAGCAGCCAAGAGGCCAGCCCTAGCACAGATACGCAGTATTTT. It yields the protein CASSQEASPSTDTQYF. The chain links TRBV4-1 to TRBJ2-3; D remains ambiguous. Trimming took 0 bases from V and 0 from J, leaving 10 bases between them. The CDR3 runs 16 residues. Germline V CDR1 and CDR2: MGHRA, YSYEKL.

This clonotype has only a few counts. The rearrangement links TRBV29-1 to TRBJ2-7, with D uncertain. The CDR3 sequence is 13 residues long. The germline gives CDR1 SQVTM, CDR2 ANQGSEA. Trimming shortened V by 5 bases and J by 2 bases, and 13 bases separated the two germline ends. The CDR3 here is CSVTEPQTYEQYF. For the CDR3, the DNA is TGCAGCGTTACCGAACCCCAAACCTACGAGCAGTACTTC.

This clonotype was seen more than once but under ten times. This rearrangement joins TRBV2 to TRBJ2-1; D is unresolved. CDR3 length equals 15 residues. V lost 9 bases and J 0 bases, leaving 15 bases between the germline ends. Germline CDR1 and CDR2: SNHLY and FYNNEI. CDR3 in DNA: TGTGCCAGTAAACCGACACCGAGCTCCTACAATGAGCAGTTCTTC. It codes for CASKPTPSSYNEQFF.

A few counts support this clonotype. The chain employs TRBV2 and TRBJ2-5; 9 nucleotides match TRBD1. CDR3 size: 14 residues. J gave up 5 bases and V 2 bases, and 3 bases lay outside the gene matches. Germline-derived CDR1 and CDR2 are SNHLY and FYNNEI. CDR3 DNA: TGTGCCAGCAGTGAAACAGGGGGCTGGGAGACCCAGTACTTC. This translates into CASSETGGWETQYF. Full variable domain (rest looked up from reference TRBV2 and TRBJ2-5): EPEVTQTPSHQVTQMGQEVILRCVPISNHLYFYWYRQILGQKVEFLVSFYNNEISEKSEIFDDQFSVERPDGSNFTLKIRSTKLEDSAMYFCASSETGGWETQYFGPGTRLLVL.

CDR3 nucleotides: TGTGCCACAACAGAGAATAGCAATCAGCCCCAGCATTTT. Translated, it gives CATTENSNQPQHF. This sequence joins TRBV6-5 and TRBJ1-5, with no clear D. CDR1 is MNHEY, CDR2 SVGAGI, per germline. Between the trimmed V and J ends, which lost 10 bases and 0 bases, there was a span of 10 bases. The CDR3 length is 13 residues.

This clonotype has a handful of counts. The CDR3 loop reads CAAGWTGGNQPQHF. CDR3 in DNA: TGTGCCGCCGGGTGGACAGGGGGCAATCAGCCCCAGCATTTT. The chain is built from TRBV6-1 and TRBJ1-5; 9 bases align to TRBD1. The CDR3 is made up of 14 amino acids. Germline V lookup: CDR1 MNHNS, CDR2 SASEGT. The V and J ends lost 11 bases and 2 bases, in that order; junction bases with no gene match: 7.

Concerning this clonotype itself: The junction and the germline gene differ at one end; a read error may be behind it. CDR3 bases: TGTGCCAGCAGCCAAAGATCCCCCCTGCACTTC. Translating it yields CASSQRSPLHF. V and J are TRBV7-9 and TRBJ2-1; D unresolved. The CDR3 spans 11 residues. Germline CDR1 is SEHNR and CDR2 is FQNEAQ (reference sequence).

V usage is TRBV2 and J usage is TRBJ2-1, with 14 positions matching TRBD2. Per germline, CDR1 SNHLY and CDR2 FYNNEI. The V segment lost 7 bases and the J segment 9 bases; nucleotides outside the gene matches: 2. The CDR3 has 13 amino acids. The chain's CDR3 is CASIGLAGGEQFF. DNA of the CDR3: TGTGCCAGCATCGGACTAGCGGGGGGTGAGCAGTTCTTC.